The 24 T cell receptor beta chains listed next were all sequenced from one sample in a study of beta chain features in type 1 diabetes. Isolated RNA was reverse transcribed in full, so expressed TCRB transcripts were sequenced. Only in-frame clones appear in the TCRdb table, and some are missing; sequencing was by immunoSEQ multiplex PCR. The sample holds 200,000 to 300,000 clones; 27% are singletons and the top ten take more than 3%. The sample consisted of central memory CD4+ T cells from blood. The origin of the receptors is a man younger than 40 in good health.

This clone has more than one count but fewer than ten. V usage is TRBV9 and J usage is TRBJ2-1; D tentatively fits TRBD1 or TRBD2 (7 bases each). The CDR3 runs 18 residues. Germline CDR1 SGDLS, CDR2 YYNGEE. V lost 4 bases and J lost 10, with 30 bases in between. As DNA, the CDR3 is TGTGCCAGCAGCCGTAAGGGGGCTAGCGGATTTTCCCCCGAGGAGCAGTTCTTC. This codes for CASSRKGASGFSPEEQFF.

This clone was observed a few times. This rearrangement joins TRBV30 to TRBJ1-5, with no clear D. The V gene's germline CDR1 is GTSNPN and CDR2 SVGIG (reference sequence). The V and J ends lost 4 bases and 5 bases respectively, with 9 bases between them. The length of the CDR3 is 12 residues. The CDR3 sequence is CAWNRADQPQHF. The DNA of the CDR3 is TGTGCCTGGAACCGTGCCGATCAGCCCCAGCATTTT.

This clone occurred many times. J is TRBJ2-1 and V is TRBV29-1, with D hard to call. V was cut by 5 bases and J by 2 bases, with 13 bases left in between. This CDR3 contains 14 residues. Germline values: CDR1 SQVTM, CDR2 ANQGSEA. The CDR3 DNA reads as TGCAGCGTTTCCCAAGGCGGAGCCTACAATGAGCAGTTCTTC. It translates to CSVSQGGAYNEQFF.

This clone was counted between two and nine times. The chain recombines TRBV30 with TRBJ2-3, with D maybe TRBD2 (6 bases). Trimming took off 8 bases at V and 6 bases at J, with 15 bases between the two ends. CDR1 and CDR2 from the germline V gene are GTSNPN and SVGIG (reference sequence). CDR3 length: 12 amino acids. The CDR3, as DNA: TGTGCCGGGACTGCAGCCTGGGATACGCAGTATTTT. Protein: CAGTAAWDTQYF.

CDR3 protein: CASSPDYATNVLTF. The CDR3 coding sequence is TGTGCCAGCAGCCCCGACTATGCGACCAACGTCCTGACTTTC. The chain employs TRBV7-2 and TRBJ2-6; maybe TRBD2 (5 bases). CDR1 and CDR2 (germline): SGHTA, FQGNSA. Trimming pared 5 bases from V and 8 bases from J, leaving 13 bases between. This CDR3 has 14 residues.

V and J are TRBV5-1 and TRBJ2-1; 7 bases line up with TRBD1. CDR3 length: 15 residues. Germline values: CDR1 SGHRS, CDR2 YFSETQ. V was pared by 4 bases and J by 3 bases, with 7 bases of the junction left unmatched. CDR3: CASSPTGESYNEQFF. The CDR3 coding sequence is TGCGCCAGCAGCCCCACAGGGGAAAGCTACAATGAGCAGTTCTTC.

This clone was seen a few times. The chain has TRBV18 and TRBJ2-7; the match to TRBD1 covers 8 bases. CDR1 is KGHSH and CDR2 is LQKENI in the germline V gene. The CDR3 sequence is 11 residues long. The V and J ends lost 6 bases and 6 bases, in that order; junction bases with no gene match: 1. The CDR3, as DNA: TGTGCCAGCTCGACAGGGGTCGAGCAGTACTTC. It translates to CASSTGVEQYF.

This clone was seen a handful of times. The chain joins TRBV5-1 to TRBJ2-7; 7 bases map to TRBD1. From germline, CDR1 is SGHRS and CDR2 YFSETQ. This CDR3 region has 13 residues. Trimming removed 4 bases from V and 6 bases from J; junction bases left unmatched: 7. The CDR3, as DNA: TGCGCCAGCAGCGTTGAACAGGGGACCGAGCAGTACTTC. Protein: CASSVEQGTEQYF.

This clone has a handful of counts. The V call is TRBV10-3, the J call TRBJ2-2, with D perhaps matching TRBD1 or TRBD2 (5 bases each). There are 14 residues in the CDR3. Trimming took off 6 bases at V and 3 bases at J, with 11 bases between the two ends. Germline V lookup: CDR1 ENHRY, CDR2 SYGVKD. CDR3 loop: CAIRREGDTGELFF. CDR3 coding DNA: TGTGCCATCAGGAGGGAAGGGGACACCGGGGAGCTGTTTTTT.

This clone was seen ten or more times. This chain uses TRBV19 with TRBJ2-2, with 7 bases fitting TRBD2. The CDR3 is 14 amino acids. Per the germline V gene, CDR1 is LNHDA and CDR2 is SQIVND (reference sequence). The ends lost 3 bases at V and 6 bases at J; junction bases unmatched: 4. CDR3 loop: CASSIVGLAGELFF. The CDR3 coding sequence is TGTGCCAGTAGTATCGTCGGACTAGCCGGGGAGCTGTTTTTT.

This clone was recorded a few times. The chain is built from TRBV7-2 and TRBJ2-2; D not resolved. The germline V gene has CDR1 SGHTA and CDR2 FQGNSA. Trimming stripped 0 bases from V and 7 bases from J, with 9 bases between. The CDR3 consists of 14 residues. The CDR3, as DNA: TGTGCCAGCAGCTTAGCGCTTTTGTACGGGGAGCTGTTTTTT. It encodes CASSLALLYGELFF. Full variable domain (rest looked up from reference TRBV7-2 and TRBJ2-2): GAGVSQSPSNKVTEKGKDVELRCDPISGHTALYWYRQSLGQGLEFLIYFQGNSAPDKSGLPSDRFSAERTGGSVSTLTIQRTQQEDSAVYLCASSLALLYGELFFGEGSRLTVL.

Turning to this clone: Other DNA sequences in this specimen translate into the identical CDR3. The V and J genes are TRBV18 and TRBJ1-1; tentative D call: TRBD1 (5 bases). The V gene lost 2 bases and the J gene lost 1 base, with 5 bases spanning the gap. The CDR3 loop spans 13 amino acids. Germline V gene lookup returns CDR1 KGHSH and CDR2 LQKENI. CDR3: CASSPTGNTEAFF. The CDR3 DNA sequence: TGTGCCAGCTCACCAACAGGGAACACTGAAGCTTTCTTT.

The CDR3 DNA sequence: TGTGCCAGCTCCTCCGAGGCCAGCGGACAGCAGTACTTC. Its protein is CASSSEASGQQYF. This rearrangement joins TRBV18 to TRBJ2-7, with D perhaps matching TRBD2 (5 bases). This CDR3 has 13 residues. Germline V lookup: CDR1 KGHSH, CDR2 LQKENI. V was cut by 6 bases and J by 8 bases, with 17 bases left in between.

CDR3: CSGADRGLNEQFF. The CDR3 nucleotides read TGCAGCGGAGCCGACAGGGGGCTCAATGAGCAGTTCTTC. V gene TRBV29-1 combines with J gene TRBJ2-1; 10 bases match TRBD1. V lost 7 bases and J lost 6; bases outside the gene matches: 6. Per the germline V gene, CDR1 is SQVTM and CDR2 is ANQGSEA. There are 13 residues in the CDR3.

The chain has TRBV2 and TRBJ2-7, with 8 bases identical to TRBD2. Germline assignment: CDR1 SNHLY and CDR2 FYNNEI. This CDR3 region has 14 residues. V was clipped by 6 bases and J by 5 bases; unmatched bases: 9. The CDR3 loop is CASRSVSGTHEQYF. CDR3 DNA: TGTGCCAGCAGGTCGGTTAGCGGGACCCACGAGCAGTACTTC.

This clone was picked up many times. The chain has TRBV5-1 and TRBJ2-1; 9 bases match TRBD2. The CDR3 consists of 16 residues. Germline V gives CDR1 SGHRS, CDR2 YFSETQ. The J segment lost 0 bases and the V segment lost 4 bases, leaving 5 bases of the junction unmatched. CDR3 in DNA: TGCGCCAGCAGCCCCATGACTAGCGGCTCCTACAATGAGCAGTTCTTC. It is translated as CASSPMTSGSYNEQFF.

V is TRBV6-5 and J is TRBJ2-1; 8 nucleotides agree with TRBD2. CDR3 length equals 12 residues. Trimming at V came to 2 bases and at J to 14 bases, leaving 5 bases not matched to a gene. CDR1 MNHEY and CDR2 SVGAGI come from the germline V gene. The CDR3 loop is CASSYSGGPKFF. The DNA for the CDR3 is TGTGCCAGCAGTTACAGCGGGGGACCCAAGTTCTTC.

V gene TRBV10-3 combines with J gene TRBJ2-6; D gene unclear. CDR1 ENHRY and CDR2 SYGVKD come from the germline V gene. CDR3 length: 17 amino acids. Trimming left V 3 bases short and J 1 base short, with 13 bases between. The CDR3 here is CAISDQSPKSGANVLTF. The DNA of the CDR3 is TGTGCCATCAGTGATCAGAGCCCCAAGTCTGGGGCCAACGTCCTGACTTTC.

This chain uses TRBV29-1 with TRBJ2-2, with D possibly being TRBD1 or TRBD2 (5 bases each). V gave up 4 bases and J gave up 1 base, with 13 bases separating them. The length of the CDR3 is 15 residues. From germline, CDR1 is SQVTM and CDR2 ANQGSEA. In DNA, the CDR3 is TGCAGCGTTGGAGCCGGGACGGAGAACACCGGGGAGCTGTTTTTT. Encoded protein: CSVGAGTENTGELFF.

The genes are TRBV9 and TRBJ2-3, with a tentative D call TRBD1 (6 bases). The CDR3 has 16 residues. The germline CDR1 and CDR2 sequences are SGDLS and YYNGEE. Trimming pared 3 bases from V and 0 bases from J, leaving 14 bases between. The CDR3 nucleotides read TGTGCCAGCAGCGGGCAGGGGCTGACTAGCACAGATACGCAGTATTTT. This encodes CASSGQGLTSTDTQYF.

This clone is termed medium-sized. This rearrangement joins TRBV7-9 to TRBJ1-6; D ambiguous. The CDR3 spans 13 residues. Deletions cut 8 bases from V and 5 bases from J, with 10 bases between. CDR1 is SEHNR, CDR2 FQNEAQ, per germline (reference sequence). CDR3 in amino acids: CASVALDNSPLHF. The CDR3 DNA sequence: TGTGCCAGCGTAGCTCTGGATAATTCACCCCTCCACTTT.

This clone was counted only a few times. The CDR3 DNA sequence: TGTGCCAGCAGGCGGGACAGGGGTACCGGGGAGCTGTTTTTT. Amino acid sequence: CASRRDRGTGELFF. The rearrangement links TRBV6-1 to TRBJ2-2; 10 bases agree with TRBD1. The J segment lost 5 bases and the V segment lost 6 bases, leaving 3 bases of the junction unmatched. In germline, CDR1 is MNHNS, CDR2 SASEGT. CDR3 length equals 14 residues.

V and J are TRBV6-1 and TRBJ1-2; 7 nucleotides match TRBD1. The junction had 7 bases not matched to a gene; V was cut back by 6 bases and J by 6 bases. Germline CDR1 and CDR2: MNHNS and SASEGT. CDR3 length: 13 amino acids. The CDR3 region is CASSRQGGDGYTF. For the CDR3, the DNA is TGTGCCAGCAGCCGACAGGGAGGCGATGGCTACACCTTC.

This clone has ten or more counts. The chain employs TRBV27 and TRBJ2-2; TRBD2 might be the D (5 bases). Germline V gene lookup returns CDR1 MNHEY and CDR2 SMNVEV (reference sequence). This CDR3 comprises 12 residues. With 2 bases removed from V and 7 bases from J, the gap between germline ends came to 5 bases. The CDR3, as DNA: TGTGCCAGCAGTTTAGGAGGCGGGGAGCTGTTTTTT. This translates into CASSLGGGELFF.